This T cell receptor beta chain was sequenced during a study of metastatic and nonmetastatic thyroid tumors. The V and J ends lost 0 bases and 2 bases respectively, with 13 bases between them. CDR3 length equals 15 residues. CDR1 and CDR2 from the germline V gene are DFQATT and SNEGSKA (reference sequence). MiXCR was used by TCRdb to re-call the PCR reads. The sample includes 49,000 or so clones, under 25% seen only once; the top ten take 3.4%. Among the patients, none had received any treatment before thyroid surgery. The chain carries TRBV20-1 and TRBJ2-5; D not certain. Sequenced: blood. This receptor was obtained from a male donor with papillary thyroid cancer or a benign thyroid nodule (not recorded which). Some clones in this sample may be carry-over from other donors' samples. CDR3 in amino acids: CSARDYEQRQETQYF. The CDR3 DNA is TGCAGTGCTAGAGATTATGAGCAGCGACAAGAGACCCAGTACTTC.